These 31 T cell receptor beta chains were all obtained from the same sample, sequenced in a study of PD-L1 blockade in urothelial cancer. Time point reported: pretreatment peripheral blood. Measured with immunoSEQ multiplex PCR; TCRdb has only the in-frame clones, and not every one. The sample holds about 52,000 clones; approximately 80% are singletons and the top ten take roughly 1.4%. The sample was PBMCs, taken around atezolizumab (anti-PD-L1) treatment. These receptors were collected from a man over 45 with urothelial cancer.

The CDR3 reads CSAREAYEQYF. CDR3 nucleotide sequence: TGCAGTGCTAGAGAGGCATACGAGCAGTACTTC. The rearrangement uses TRBV20-1 and TRBJ2-7; D not resolved. This CDR3 is 11 amino acids long. CDR1 is DFQATT and CDR2 is SNEGSKA in the germline V gene (reference sequence). Between the trimmed V and J ends, which lost 0 bases and 4 bases, there was a span of 4 bases.

This clone was found a few times. The chain joins TRBV18 to TRBJ1-5; D gene ambiguous. This CDR3 region has 13 residues. Looked up from germline, CDR1 is KGHSH and CDR2 is LQKENI. With 5 bases removed from V and 0 bases from J, the gap between germline ends came to 5 bases. The CDR3 DNA follows: TGTGCCAGCTCAGCCTATAGCAATCAGCCCCAGCATTTT. Its protein product is CASSAYSNQPQHF.

This clone has a single count. The CDR3 region is CASSVGGQGNYGYTF. Written as DNA, the CDR3 is TGTGCCAGCAGCGTAGGTGGGCAGGGGAACTATGGCTACACCTTC. The chain is built from TRBV9 and TRBJ1-2, with TRBD1 as a possible D gene (6 bases). The CDR3 covers 15 residues. CDR1 SGDLS and CDR2 YYNGEE come from the germline V gene. Between the trimmed V and J ends, which lost 0 bases and 2 bases, there was a span of 11 bases. The full variable domain, rest sourced from reference TRBV9 and TRBJ1-2, is DSGVTQTPKHLITATGQRVTLRCSPRSGDLSVYWYQQSLDQGLQFLIQYYNGEERAKGNILERFSAQQFPDLHSELNLSSLELGDSALYFCASSVGGQGNYGYTFGSGTRLTVV.

The CDR3 loop is CASSLGQAGQPQHF. In nucleotides, the CDR3 is TGCGCCAGCAGCTTAGGACAGGCTGGTCAGCCCCAGCATTTT. This chain links TRBV5-1 with TRBJ1-5; 7 bases line up with TRBD1. Losses at the gene ends were 2 bases for V and 6 bases for J; bases not matched to a gene: 5. The V gene's germline CDR1 is SGHRS and CDR2 YFSETQ. The CDR3 contains 14 residues.

The rearrangement joins TRBV6-6 to TRBJ1-2, with 7 bases fitting TRBD1. The CDR3 consists of 14 residues. From germline, CDR1 is MNHNY and CDR2 SVGAGI (reference sequence). The J segment lost 8 bases and the V segment lost 4 bases, leaving 10 bases of the junction unmatched. The CDR3 protein is CASSSIGQARGYTF. The DNA of the CDR3 is TGTGCCAGCAGTTCCATCGGACAGGCTCGGGGCTACACCTTC.

Only one count was recorded for this clone. The chain couples TRBV11-3 to TRBJ2-7; 8 nucleotides agree with TRBD1. The germline V gene has CDR1 SGHNT and CDR2 YENEEA. After removal of 2 bases from V and 2 bases from J, the junction contained 2 bases not matched to a gene. CDR3 length: 14 residues. The CDR3 spells CASSLKQGAYEQYF. DNA of the CDR3: TGTGCCAGCAGCTTAAAACAGGGGGCCTACGAGCAGTACTTC.

The chain uses TRBV9 and TRBJ2-7; 9 bases line up with TRBD1. This CDR3 comprises 14 residues. Losses at the gene ends were 3 bases for V and 3 bases for J; bases not matched to a gene: 4. CDR1 is SGDLS, CDR2 YYNGEE, per germline. CDR3 residues: CASSAGTGYYEQYF. CDR3 nucleotides: TGTGCCAGCAGCGCCGGGACAGGGTACTACGAGCAGTACTTC.

The sample holds one count of this clone. The rearrangement joins TRBV28 to TRBJ2-2; D might be TRBD2 (5 bases). CDR3 length: 17 amino acids. V lost 5 bases, J lost 5 bases, and 21 bases lay in between. Per germline, CDR1 MDHEN and CDR2 SYDVKM. CDR3 sequence reads: CASSLPATGRRTGELFF. The CDR3 region has the DNA TGTGCCAGCAGTCTTCCAGCTACGGGGAGAAGGACCGGGGAGCTGTTTTTT.

V is TRBV27 and J is TRBJ1-5; 8 nucleotides match TRBD1. Germline-derived CDR1 and CDR2 are MNHEY and SMNVEV (reference sequence). The V and J ends lost 0 bases and 2 bases, in that order; junction bases with no gene match: 12. The CDR3 loop spans 19 amino acids. The CDR3 bases are TGTGCCAGCAGTTTATCCTTCTCAGGACAGGGTAGGGGCAATCAGCCCCAGCATTTT. It translates to CASSLSFSGQGRGNQPQHF.

This chain uses TRBV30 with TRBJ2-3, with D perhaps TRBD1 (5 bases). The CDR3 covers 11 residues. V lost 4 bases and J 9 bases, leaving 11 bases between the germline ends. Germline V gene data show CDR1 as GTSNPN and CDR2 as SVGIG (reference sequence). CDR3 DNA: TGTGCCTGGATAGGTGGGGCCACGCAGTATTTT. Amino acid sequence: CAWIGGATQYF.

The V gene is TRBV14, the J gene TRBJ1-6; D may be TRBD1 (5 bases). Germline CDR1 and CDR2: SGHDN and FVKESK. The CDR3 consists of 18 residues. V was trimmed by 2 bases and J by 2 bases, leaving 16 bases between them. The CDR3 protein is CASSQLGGSRTYNSPLHF. In DNA form, the CDR3 reads TGTGCCAGCAGCCAATTGGGGGGGAGTCGGACCTATAATTCACCCCTCCACTTT.

This clone was detected a few times. Other DNA sequences in this specimen translate into the identical CDR3. The chain joins TRBV2 to TRBJ2-1; D might be TRBD2 (6 bases). The CDR3 sequence is 17 residues long. The germline CDR1 and CDR2 sequences are SNHLY and FYNNEI. Trimming pared 5 bases from V and 3 bases from J, leaving 20 bases between. The CDR3 bases are TGTGCCAGCAGTCCACTAAGCGGGCTAGCCCTCTACAATGAGCAGTTCTTC. Translation gives CASSPLSGLALYNEQFF. Together with reference TRBV2 and TRBJ2-1, the CDR3 gives the full variable domain: EPEVTQTPSHQVTQMGQEVILRCVPISNHLYFYWYRQILGQKVEFLVSFYNNEISEKSEIFDDQFSVERPDGSNFTLKIRSTKLEDSAMYFCASSPLSGLALYNEQFFGPGTRLTVL.

This clone was counted only a few times. In nucleotides, the CDR3 is TGTGCCAGCAGATTGTACAGGGCAGAAACCTACGAGCAGTACTTC. This codes for CASRLYRAETYEQYF. The J gene is TRBJ2-7, the V gene TRBV5-6; perhaps TRBD1 as D (6 bases). V lost 5 bases to trimming and J lost 2 bases, with 17 bases between them. The germline V gene has CDR1 SGHDT and CDR2 YYEEEE. This CDR3 region has 15 residues.

This sequence joins TRBV7-9 and TRBJ2-1, with 9 bases fitting TRBD2. The V and J ends lost 2 bases and 5 bases, in that order; junction bases with no gene match: 7. The germline gives CDR1 SEHNR, CDR2 FQNEAQ (reference sequence). The CDR3 runs to 16 residues. The CDR3: CASSLSGGGDHNEQFF. The CDR3 coding sequence is TGTGCCAGCAGCTTATCTGGCGGGGGGGACCACAATGAGCAGTTCTTC.

CDR3 sequence (DNA): TGTGCCAGCAGTTTAAGTGGCCCAGGGGGAAATGAAAAACTGTTTTTT. Protein product: CASSLSGPGGNEKLFF. The J gene is TRBJ1-4, the V gene TRBV28, with 7 positions matching TRBD1. Germline V gives CDR1 MDHEN, CDR2 SYDVKM. V trimming: 2 bases; J trimming: 5 bases; junction bases outside the gene matches: 8. This CDR3 contains 16 residues. The variable domain in full, with the rest retrieved from reference TRBV28 and TRBJ1-4, is DVKVTQSSRYLVKRTGEKVFLECVQDMDHENMFWYRQDPGLGLRLIYFSYDVKMKEKGDIPEGYSVSREKKERFSLILESASTNQTSMYLCASSLSGPGGNEKLFFGSGTQLSVL.

The chain has TRBV5-1 and TRBJ2-3, with TRBD1 as a possible D gene (6 bases). The CDR3 has 15 amino acids. Germline values: CDR1 SGHRS, CDR2 YFSETQ. Between the trimmed V and J ends, which lost 5 bases and 3 bases, there was a span of 16 bases. Written as DNA, the CDR3 is TGCGCCAGCAGATATAGGACAGCGGAGACAGATACGCAGTATTTT. Translated, it gives CASRYRTAETDTQYF. Using reference TRBV5-1 and TRBJ2-3 for the parts outside the CDR3, the full variable domain is KAGVTQTPRYLIKTRGQQVTLSCSPISGHRSVSWYQQTPGQGLQFLFEYFSETQRNKGNFPGRFSGRQFSNSRSEMNVSTLELGDSALYLCASRYRTAETDTQYFGPGTRLTVL.

This clone appeared a single time. The CDR3 sequence: CASSIGGEGTEAFF. DNA of the CDR3: TGTGCCAGTAGTATCGGGGGTGAAGGGACTGAAGCTTTCTTT. The V and J genes are TRBV19 and TRBJ1-1, with D possibly matching TRBD1 (5 bases). Trimming cost V 3 bases and J 5 bases, with 13 bases left between them. Germline CDR1 and CDR2: LNHDA and SQIVND (reference sequence). This CDR3 is built from 14 residues.

The rearrangement uses TRBV5-5 and TRBJ2-4; TRBD2 matches 14 bases. The V and J ends lost 4 bases and 10 bases, in that order; junction bases with no gene match: 16. Germline-derived CDR1 and CDR2 are SGHKS and YYEKEE (reference sequence). CDR3 size: 18 residues. The CDR3 sequence: CASSRDIGTSGGGKIQYF. The CDR3 nucleotides read TGTGCCAGCAGCCGGGACATCGGGACTAGCGGGGGTGGGAAGATTCAGTACTTC.

The CDR3 coding sequence is TGTGCCTGGAGTGCAGGACAGGGTATGGCGCTGGCGACCCAGTACTTC. It codes for CAWSAGQGMALATQYF. The V call is TRBV30, the J call TRBJ2-5; 8 bases agree with TRBD1. With V trimmed by 1 base and J by 7 bases, 14 bases remained unmatched. Germline CDR1 is GTSNPN and CDR2 is SVGIG (reference sequence). This CDR3 has 16 residues.

This clone has just a few counts. The chain is built from TRBV27 and TRBJ1-1; no clear D. This CDR3 contains 15 residues. Germline values: CDR1 MNHEY, CDR2 SMNVEV (reference sequence). Trimming left V 3 bases short and J 3 bases short, with 14 bases between. In DNA, the CDR3 is TGTGCCAGCAGTTTGGGCGTCGTCGGGGACACTGAAGCTTTCTTT. Translating it yields CASSLGVVGDTEAFF.

The chain recombines TRBV28 with TRBJ2-1, with 10 bases matching TRBD2. Unmatched junction bases numbered 5, after V lost 11 bases and J lost 4 bases. Germline-derived CDR1 and CDR2 are MDHEN and SYDVKM. The CDR3 contains 13 residues. CDR3 loop: CAGGTSEYNEQFF. The CDR3 region has the DNA TGTGCCGGGGGGACTAGCGAGTACAATGAGCAGTTCTTC.

This sequence joins TRBV5-4 and TRBJ2-7; 7 bases agree with TRBD2. J lost 0 bases, V lost 1 base, and 7 bases had no gene match. The CDR3 contains 16 residues. CDR1 is SGHNT, CDR2 YYREEE, per germline (reference sequence). The CDR3 DNA is TGTGCCAGCAGCTTGACTGGGCGGGGGAGCTCCTACGAGCAGTACTTC. Translation gives CASSLTGRGSSYEQYF.

The chain employs TRBV19 and TRBJ1-2, with TRBD1 matching over 8 bases. Germline-derived CDR1 and CDR2 are LNHDA and SQIVND (reference sequence). The length of the CDR3 is 14 residues. Germline trimming cut 5 bases from V and 2 bases from J; bases unmatched to any gene: 4. DNA for the CDR3: TGTGCCAGTAGTCCAGGACAGGGAAACTATGGCTACACCTTC. It specifies CASSPGQGNYGYTF.

V usage is TRBV7-3 and J usage is TRBJ1-2; TRBD1 matches at 9 bases. V lost 5 bases and J lost 6; bases outside the gene matches: 10. The germline gives CDR1 SGHTA, CDR2 FQGTGA. The length of the CDR3 is 15 residues. The chain's CDR3 is CASSPDRGPPDGYTF. In DNA form, the CDR3 reads TGTGCCAGCAGCCCGGACAGGGGCCCGCCGGATGGCTACACCTTC.

The table lists this clone with a few counts. V usage is TRBV6-5 and J usage is TRBJ1-1; TRBD1 is a possible D gene (6 bases). Deletions cut 10 bases from V and 4 bases from J, with 16 bases between. The CDR3 is 13 residues long. The germline V gene has CDR1 MNHEY and CDR2 SVGAGI. In nucleotides, the CDR3 is TGTGCCACCCTGGGGGCCAGGGTCACTGAAGCTTTCTTT. It yields the protein CATLGARVTEAFF.

The V gene is TRBV19, the J gene TRBJ1-4; D gene unclear. With 3 bases removed from V and 8 bases from J, the gap between germline ends came to 10 bases. CDR3 size: 13 residues. The germline V gene encodes CDR1 LNHDA and CDR2 SQIVND (reference sequence). The CDR3 DNA sequence: TGTGCCAGTAGTATGTTGGCGGGGGAAAAACTGTTTTTT. This translates into CASSMLAGEKLFF.

The chain joins TRBV30 to TRBJ1-2; D is unclear. Germline-derived CDR1 and CDR2 are GTSNPN and SVGIG (reference sequence). The CDR3 consists of 13 residues. V was cut by 0 bases and J by 4 bases, with 9 bases left in between. The CDR3 loop is CAWSVLNGYGYTF. DNA of the CDR3: TGTGCCTGGAGTGTACTGAACGGCTATGGCTACACCTTC.

This chain joins TRBV7-2 and TRBJ2-7, with a tentative D call TRBD2 (5 bases). The ends were cut back, 2 bases at V and 0 bases at J, with 11 bases in the middle. This CDR3 is 15 amino acids long. CDR1 is SGHTA and CDR2 is FQGNSA in the germline V gene. The CDR3 coding sequence is TGTGCCAGCAGCTTAAGCGGTGAGAGCTCCTACGAGCAGTACTTC. Protein sequence: CASSLSGESSYEQYF.

The chain recombines TRBV27 with TRBJ1-5; a weak D match, TRBD1 (5 bases). Germline-derived CDR1 and CDR2 are MNHEY and SMNVEV (reference sequence). The CDR3 contains 16 residues. The V end lost 0 bases, the J end lost 6 bases, and 15 bases lay between the germline ends. CDR3 sequence (DNA): TGTGCCAGCAGTTTATCGGCCGGCAGGGCGACTCAGCCCCAGCATTTT. This codes for CASSLSAGRATQPQHF.

This chain joins TRBV27 and TRBJ2-2, with unresolved D. The CDR3 contains 13 residues. From germline, CDR1 is MNHEY and CDR2 SMNVEV (reference sequence). Trimming left V 5 bases short and J 7 bases short, with 11 bases between. CDR3 region: CASSLPYSGELFF. The CDR3 bases are TGTGCCAGCAGTCTCCCCTATAGCGGGGAGCTGTTTTTT.

A few counts support this clone. V is TRBV6-6 and J is TRBJ2-3; no clear D gene. This CDR3 is 11 amino acids long. V lost 2 bases, J lost 14 bases, and 11 bases lay in between. Germline V gene lookup returns CDR1 MNHNY and CDR2 SVGAGI (reference sequence). The CDR3 reads CASSYQQRRYF. CDR3 in DNA: TGTGCCAGCAGTTACCAGCAGCGAAGGTATTTT.